The 14 T cell receptor beta chains below come from one sample, sequenced in a study of Graves' ophthalmopathy and Graves' hyperthyroidism (dated by TCRdb to the late 2010s). The sequencer listed for this sample is Illumina HiSeq 2000. For repertoire sequencing, TCR beta CDR3 regions were amplified from RNA transcripts. HTBI primers and the Qiagen OneStep RT-PCR kit were used in a first-round RT-PCR, which was followed by a second-round multiplex PCR, size selection and purification. TCRdb itself trimmed the public reads at Q25 with fastp, ran MiXCR and retained productive beta chains. Each CDR3 protein appears once, grouped with its most common genes and DNA. Counted in this sample were some 350,000 distinct CDR3 sequences; about a sixth of them appeared once. The ten largest clones represent 2% to 3% of the sample. The sample comprised peripheral blood. Receptors originate from an adult woman with stable Graves' hyperthyroidism.

This clonotype appeared many times. The genes are TRBV24-1 and TRBJ1-1; 8 bases fit TRBD1. The V and J ends lost 8 bases and 3 bases, in that order; junction bases with no gene match: 4. CDR3 length: 13 amino acids. Germline lookup yields CDR1 KGHDR and CDR2 SFDVKD. The CDR3 nucleotides read TGTGCCACCAAAGAGACAGGGGACACTGAAGCTTTCTTT. This encodes CATKETGDTEAFF.

This clonotype was detected ten times or more. V is TRBV7-9 and J is TRBJ2-7; D is uncertain. The V gene lost 3 bases and the J gene lost 4 bases, with 7 bases spanning the gap. Germline CDR1 is SEHNR and CDR2 is FQNEAQ (reference sequence). This CDR3 has 12 residues. In DNA, the CDR3 is TGTGCCAGCAGCTTTGGGGAATACGAGCAGTACTTC. Protein: CASSFGEYEQYF.

This clonotype was counted at least ten times. V and J are TRBV18 and TRBJ1-5; TRBD1 agrees at 12 bases. CDR3 length: 15 residues. The trim removed 5 bases at V and 5 bases at J, leaving 4 bases unmatched. CDR1 KGHSH and CDR2 LQKENI come from the germline V gene. The CDR3 nucleotides are TGTGCCAGCTCAGCCGGGACAGGGGGCTATCAGCCCCAGCATTTT. Translated: CASSAGTGGYQPQHF.

Ten or more counts support this clonotype. The J gene is TRBJ1-2, the V gene TRBV6-5; maybe TRBD1 (5 bases). V lost 3 bases, J lost 4 bases, and 12 bases lay in between. CDR1 is MNHEY, CDR2 SVGAGI, per germline. The length of the CDR3 is 14 residues. The CDR3 protein is CASSYSGGGYGYTF. In nucleotides, the CDR3 is TGTGCCAGCAGTTATTCCGGGGGGGGCTATGGCTACACCTTC.

This clonotype was detected ten times or more. J is TRBJ2-7 and V is TRBV30; D possibly corresponds to TRBD2 (5 bases). The V gene lost 2 bases and the J gene lost 4 bases, with 6 bases spanning the gap. Germline V CDR1 and CDR2: GTSNPN, SVGIG (reference sequence). The CDR3 is made up of 11 amino acids. The CDR3 nucleotides read TGTGCCTGGAGTAGGGAGTACGAGCAGTACTTC. Amino acid sequence: CAWSREYEQYF.

For this clonotype: This could be a read error, since a much larger clone is one nucleotide away. The chain carries TRBV5-1 and TRBJ2-2, with a tentative D call TRBD1 (5 bases). The CDR3 sequence is 14 residues long. Germline CDR1 is SGHRS and CDR2 is YFSETQ. The V end lost 3 bases, the J end lost 7 bases, and 13 bases lay between the germline ends. The DNA of the CDR3 is TGCGCCAGCAGCTCGGCCAGGGCTGGCGGGGAGCTGTTTTTT. Encoded protein: CASSSARAGGELFF.

Only a few counts were recorded for this clonotype. The gene calls are TRBV4-1 and TRBJ1-1, with D perhaps matching TRBD1 (6 bases). This CDR3 comprises 15 residues. V dropped 4 bases and J dropped 5 bases, with 17 bases sitting between them. Germline values: CDR1 MGHRA, CDR2 YSYEKL. CDR3 coding DNA: TGCGCCAGCAGCCGACTGCGGGGGCGGAAAACTGAAGCTTTCTTT. As protein: CASSRLRGRKTEAFF.

This clonotype was recorded many times. The chain uses TRBV12-3 or TRBV12-4 and TRBJ2-5, with TRBD1 as a possible D gene (6 bases). The CDR3 runs to 13 residues. Trimming shortened V by 6 bases and J by 2 bases, and 10 bases separated the two germline ends. The CDR3 is CASRQGSQETQYF. The CDR3 nucleotides are TGTGCCAGCAGACAGGGTAGTCAAGAGACCCAGTACTTC.

This clonotype was counted ten times or more. V usage is TRBV4-2 and J usage is TRBJ2-7, with 10 positions matching TRBD2. Germline CDR1 reads LGHNA; CDR2 reads YNFKEQ. This CDR3 is 16 amino acids long. Unmatched junction bases numbered 7, after V lost 0 bases and J lost 5 bases. The CDR3 region is CASSQDRASGSHEQYF. The DNA for the CDR3 is TGTGCCAGCAGCCAAGATAGGGCTAGCGGGAGTCACGAGCAGTACTTC.

This clonotype was recorded at least ten times. This rearrangement joins TRBV5-1 to TRBJ1-6, with a possible D match to TRBD1 (6 bases). Deletions cut 0 bases from V and 7 bases from J, with 17 bases between. Germline lookup yields CDR1 SGHRS and CDR2 YFSETQ. The CDR3 spans 17 residues. This CDR3 reads CASSLEMGGSTNSPLHF. In DNA form, the CDR3 reads TGCGCCAGCAGCTTGGAGATGGGGGGCAGCACCAATTCACCCCTCCACTTT.

This clonotype was recorded at least ten times. V gene TRBV20-1 combines with J gene TRBJ1-1; 7 nucleotides align to TRBD1. V shed 1 base and J 0 bases; nucleotides not matched to a gene: 2. This CDR3 spans 14 amino acids. The germline CDR1 and CDR2 sequences are DFQATT and SNEGSKA (reference sequence). The CDR3 here is CSARGDSVNTEAFF. Here the CDR3 DNA reads TGCAGTGCTAGAGGGGACAGTGTGAACACTGAAGCTTTCTTT.

This clonotype has more than one count but fewer than ten. The chain is built from TRBV6-1 and TRBJ2-4; D uncertain. CDR1 and CDR2 from the germline V gene are MNHNS and SASEGT. The CDR3 length is 10 residues. V lost 2 bases and J 15 bases, leaving 8 bases between the germline ends. The CDR3 nucleotides read TGTGCCAGCAGTGAACAGATGTGGTACTTC. Protein sequence: CASSEQMWYF.

This clonotype turned up a few times. The rearrangement joins TRBV11-2 to TRBJ2-3; D is unclear. V gave up 0 bases and J gave up 4 bases, with 11 bases separating them. Germline V gene sequence: CDR1 SGHAT, CDR2 FQNNGV. The CDR3 consists of 15 residues. CDR3 DNA: TGTGCCAGCAGCTTAGAGAATAGTCCGCCAGATACGCAGTATTTT. Translated, it gives CASSLENSPPDTQYF.

This clonotype was recorded at least ten times. The chain combines TRBV12-3 or TRBV12-4 with TRBJ1-1; 7 nucleotides line up with TRBD1. This CDR3 is 13 amino acids long. V shed 6 bases and J 4 bases; nucleotides not matched to a gene: 5. Here the CDR3 reads CASSYDRVTEAFF. CDR3 sequence (DNA): TGTGCCAGCAGCTATGACAGGGTCACTGAAGCTTTCTTT.